This T cell receptor beta chain is drawn from a study of T-cell memory formation after mild COVID-19. General study findings and limits: The pre-infection memory compartment contained some responding clones, suggesting cross-reactive memory joined. CD4+ clones that contracted lay mainly in CM and EM; CD8+ ones lay in EMRA.

This clonotype was found many times. Its cognate antigen is unknown. V was trimmed by 3 bases and J by 5 bases, leaving 15 bases between them. Germline V gene data show CDR1 as KGHDR and CDR2 as SFDVKD. The CDR3 runs to 16 residues. TCRdb passed the 5' RACE reads through MiXCR, listing each CDR3 protein once. The sample carries about 360,000 distinct CDR3 sequences, roughly an eighth recorded once. Sequencing was done on a sample of PBMCs or a T cell subset sorted from them (not recorded which). The origin of this receptor is a man aged 18 to 29 who had mild COVID-19 (a few samples of this study predate the infection). Cell type and time point are not known. This rearrangement joins TRBV24-1 to TRBJ2-2; the D gene is possibly TRBD1 (6 bases). CDR3 sequence: CATSDHRDKRTGELFF. CDR3 DNA sequence: TGTGCCACCAGTGATCACCGGGACAAACGAACCGGGGAGCTGTTTTTT.